This TCR beta chain emerged from a study of sequential checkpoint blockade in melanoma. On the study more broadly: After both sequences, patients received maintenance nivolumab. TCRbeta immunosequencing was performed on DNA from roughly 91 pretreatment melanoma tumor samples. Matched biopsies came pretreatment and at week 13 for about two dozen patients. Whole-study findings and limits: For nivolumab-first patients, baseline tumor clonality was associated with response.

Sample share makes this clone medium-sized. Its specificity is unknown. The protocol was immunoSEQ multiplex PCR, while the TCRdb copy is restricted to in-frame clones and leaves out a portion. The table shows approximately 6,500 clones, with about 20% occurring only once. V was trimmed by 0 bases and J by 9 bases, leaving 12 bases between them. Germline V CDR1 and CDR2: GTSNPN, SVGIG (reference sequence). The CDR3 loop spans 12 amino acids. As to treatment: randomized to nivolumab then ipilimumab (arm A) or the reverse (arm B). The sequence was obtained from a human donor with melanoma. Specimen: tumor tissue (inferred from file names), collected from a patient given nivolumab and ipilimumab in sequence. The J gene is TRBJ2-7, the V gene TRBV30; tentatively, D is TRBD2 (6 bases). CDR3 DNA: TGTGCCTGGAGTGTCAGCCGGGAGAGGCAGTACTTC. Protein sequence: CAWSVSRERQYF.